This passage covers 17 T cell receptor beta chains from one sample sequenced in a study of control samples from healthy donors and cancer patients. The method was immunoSEQ multiplex PCR; TCRdb's version includes in-frame clones alone and lacks a portion of them. The sample contains 15,000 to 20,000 clones, about 89% of which appear only once. The specimen sequenced was PBMCs. Source of these receptors: a man in his sixties with head and neck cancer.

V usage is TRBV7-9 and J usage is TRBJ2-3; perhaps TRBD2 as D (6 bases). This CDR3 is 14 amino acids long. V shed 1 base and J shed 1 base, with 6 bases lying between them. Germline assignment: CDR1 SEHNR and CDR2 FQNEAQ (reference sequence). The CDR3 region is CASSLGLGTDTQYF. The CDR3 DNA reads TGTGCCAGCAGCTTAGGACTAGGCACAGATACGCAGTATTTT.

This chain connects TRBV4-2 to TRBJ2-1; 7 bases line up with TRBD2. The CDR3 is made up of 18 amino acids. V lost 1 base, J lost 7 bases, and 16 bases stayed unmatched. Germline V gives CDR1 LGHNA, CDR2 YNFKEQ. For the CDR3, the DNA is TGTGCCAGCAGCCAAGCGGTGGGGGGGACTCCCCTGGTTAATGAGCAGTTCTTC. This sequence encodes CASSQAVGGTPLVNEQFF.

This chain joins TRBV6-6 and TRBJ2-1; weak D call: TRBD1 (7 bases). This CDR3 spans 16 amino acids. CDR1 and CDR2 from the germline V gene are MNHNY and SVGAGI (reference sequence). Trimming pared 2 bases from V and 6 bases from J, leaving 17 bases between. For the CDR3, the DNA is TGTGCCAGCAGTTACAGTTCGGAGGGGGCTTCCAATGAGCAGTTCTTC. Amino acids: CASSYSSEGASNEQFF.

The chain recombines TRBV6-5 with TRBJ1-1; the D is unclear. The V and J ends lost 5 bases and 2 bases respectively, with 6 bases between them. In germline, CDR1 is MNHEY, CDR2 SVGAGI. The CDR3 totals 12 residues. CDR3 in DNA: TGTGCCAGCAGTCAATTAAACACTGAAGCTTTCTTT. It is translated as CASSQLNTEAFF.

By proportion, this clone is hyperexpanded (1% or more). This chain uses TRBV7-8 with TRBJ2-5; D gene uncertain. The CDR3 runs to 14 residues. The V end lost 1 base, the J end lost 1 base, and 7 bases lay between the germline ends. Per the germline V gene, CDR1 is SGHVS and CDR2 is FQNEAQ. In DNA, the CDR3 is TGTGCCAGCAGCTTAGTGGCCGCCCAAGAGACCCAGTACTTC. It specifies CASSLVAAQETQYF. Supplemented by reference TRBV7-8 and TRBJ2-5, the full variable domain reads GAGVSQSPRYKVAKRGQDVALRCDPISGHVSLFWYQQALGQGPEFLTYFQNEAQLDKSGLPSDRFFAERPEGSVSTLKIQRTQQEDSAVYLCASSLVAAQETQYFGPGTRLLVL.

The CDR3 DNA reads TGTGCCAGCTCGGCGGCATACTCCTACGAGCAGTACTTC. Protein: CASSAAYSYEQYF. This chain links TRBV6-6 with TRBJ2-7; the D is unclear. The CDR3 length is 13 residues. V lost 8 bases, J lost 0 bases, and 11 bases lay in between. In germline, CDR1 is MNHNY, CDR2 SVGAGI (reference sequence).

This chain uses TRBV6-5 with TRBJ1-5, with D tentatively TRBD1 (5 bases). This CDR3 is 14 amino acids long. The V and J ends lost 8 bases and 3 bases respectively, with 14 bases between them. Germline CDR1 and CDR2: MNHEY and SVGAGI. CDR3 loop: CASLFGGNNQPQHF. The DNA of the CDR3 is TGTGCCAGCCTGTTTGGGGGGAACAATCAGCCCCAGCATTTT.

The chain uses TRBV12-5 and TRBJ2-5; tentatively, D is TRBD1 or TRBD2 (5 bases each). Trimming removed 5 bases from V and 5 bases from J, with 15 bases in between. This CDR3 contains 14 residues. Per the germline V gene, CDR1 is LGHNT and CDR2 is FRNRAP. The CDR3 loop is CASGLWGIGETQYF. The CDR3 nucleotides are TGTGCTAGTGGTCTGTGGGGGATCGGGGAGACCCAGTACTTC.

V gene TRBV12-5 combines with J gene TRBJ1-1; D not certain. Trimming pared 0 bases from V and 4 bases from J, leaving 9 bases between. CDR3 length equals 14 residues. Germline lookup yields CDR1 LGHNT and CDR2 FRNRAP. The CDR3 DNA is TGTGCTAGTGGTTTGGTAGAGGGTAGCACTGAAGCTTTCTTT. Its protein product is CASGLVEGSTEAFF.

The chain uses TRBV5-1 and TRBJ2-7, with D possibly TRBD2 on 6 matching bases. Germline values: CDR1 SGHRS, CDR2 YFSETQ. V lost 4 bases and J 2 bases, leaving 13 bases between the germline ends. The length of the CDR3 is 14 residues. The CDR3 region is CASSPEGRTYEQYF. DNA for the CDR3: TGCGCCAGCAGCCCGGAGGGCCGGACCTACGAGCAGTACTTC.

The J gene is TRBJ1-2, the V gene TRBV6-5; D unclear. Germline loops: CDR1 MNHEY, CDR2 SVGAGI. V lost 2 bases, J lost 3 bases, and 16 bases lay in between. This CDR3 contains 16 residues. The DNA for the CDR3 is TGTGCCAGCAGTTACGGGCCCCCTGTTACCTACTATGGCTACACCTTC. This gives the protein CASSYGPPVTYYGYTF.

V and J are TRBV3-1 (or the pseudogene TRBV3-2) and TRBJ2-1; D not certain. The CDR3 loop spans 14 amino acids. CDR1 LGHDT and CDR2 YNNKEL come from the germline V gene (reference sequence). Trimming removed 0 bases at V and 0 bases at J, with 3 bases between. The CDR3 loop reads CASSQDYSYNEQFF. The CDR3, as DNA: TGTGCCAGCAGCCAAGACTACTCCTACAATGAGCAGTTCTTC.

V gene TRBV7-9 combines with J gene TRBJ2-1, with a possible D match to TRBD2 (5 bases). Germline lookup yields CDR1 SEHNR and CDR2 FQNEAQ (reference sequence). This CDR3 comprises 13 residues. Trimming removed 6 bases at V and 6 bases at J, with 12 bases between. The CDR3 region is CASRKLESNEQFF. The CDR3 nucleotides are TGTGCCAGCAGGAAACTAGAATCCAATGAGCAGTTCTTC.

This chain joins TRBV6-5 and TRBJ2-2, with D perhaps TRBD1 (6 bases). V was pared by 7 bases and J by 0 bases, with 12 bases between. Germline CDR1 reads MNHEY; CDR2 reads SVGAGI. The CDR3 length is 15 residues. The CDR3 loop is CASTYRVPNTGELFF. The CDR3 bases are TGTGCCAGCACCTACAGGGTTCCGAACACCGGGGAGCTGTTTTTT.

The chain has TRBV27 and TRBJ1-6, with TRBD1 identical over 9 bases. V dropped 2 bases and J dropped 10; count of bases not matched to a gene: 6. CDR3 size: 15 residues. CDR1 is MNHEY, CDR2 SMNVEV, per germline (reference sequence). The CDR3 nucleotides are TGTGCCAGCAGTTTACTTGGGACAGGGAGATCACCCCTCCACTTT. Encoded protein: CASSLLGTGRSPLHF.

The J gene is TRBJ1-2, the V gene TRBV3-1 (or the pseudogene TRBV3-2); D not resolved. V was clipped by 4 bases and J by 1 base, with 16 bases between them. This CDR3 has 16 residues. Germline loops: CDR1 LGHDT, CDR2 YNNKEL (reference sequence). The CDR3, as DNA: TGTGCCAGCAGCCGTGCGTTCCGAGACGTTAACTATGGCTACACCTTC. Translated: CASSRAFRDVNYGYTF.

The chain couples TRBV9 to TRBJ2-5; unclear D gene. Trimming stripped 4 bases from V and 3 bases from J, with 7 bases between. Germline V gives CDR1 SGDLS, CDR2 YYNGEE. This CDR3 comprises 12 residues. CDR3 sequence reads: CASSIDKETQYF. CDR3 nucleotides: TGTGCCAGCAGCATTGATAAAGAGACCCAGTACTTC.